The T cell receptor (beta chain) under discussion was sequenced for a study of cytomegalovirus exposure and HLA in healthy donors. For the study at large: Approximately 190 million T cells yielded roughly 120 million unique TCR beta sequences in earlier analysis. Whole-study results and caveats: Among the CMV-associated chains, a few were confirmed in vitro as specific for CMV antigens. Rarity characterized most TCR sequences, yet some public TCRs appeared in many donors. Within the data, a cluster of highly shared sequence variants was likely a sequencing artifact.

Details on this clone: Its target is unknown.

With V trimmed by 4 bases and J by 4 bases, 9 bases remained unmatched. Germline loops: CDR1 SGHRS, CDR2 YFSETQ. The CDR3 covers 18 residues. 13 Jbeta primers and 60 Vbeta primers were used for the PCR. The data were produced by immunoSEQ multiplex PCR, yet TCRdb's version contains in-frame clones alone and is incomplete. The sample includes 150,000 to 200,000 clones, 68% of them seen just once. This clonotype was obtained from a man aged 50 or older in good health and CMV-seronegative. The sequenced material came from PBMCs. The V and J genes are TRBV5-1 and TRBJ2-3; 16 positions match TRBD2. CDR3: CASSVPGLAGGPADTQYF. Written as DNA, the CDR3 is TGCGCCAGCAGCGTCCCGGGACTAGCGGGGGGGCCTGCAGATACGCAGTATTTT.